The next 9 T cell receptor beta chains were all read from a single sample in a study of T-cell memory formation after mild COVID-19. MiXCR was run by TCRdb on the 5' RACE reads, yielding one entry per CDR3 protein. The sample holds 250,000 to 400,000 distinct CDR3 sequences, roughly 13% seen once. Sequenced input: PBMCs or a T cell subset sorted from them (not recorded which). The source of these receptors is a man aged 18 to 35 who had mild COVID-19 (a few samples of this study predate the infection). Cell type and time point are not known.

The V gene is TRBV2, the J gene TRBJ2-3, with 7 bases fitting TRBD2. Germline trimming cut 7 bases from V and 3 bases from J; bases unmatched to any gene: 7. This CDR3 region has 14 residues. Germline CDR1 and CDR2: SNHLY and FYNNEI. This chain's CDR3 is CASTLGGSTDTQYF. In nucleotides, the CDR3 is TGTGCCAGCACCCTCGGGGGGTCAACAGATACGCAGTATTTT.

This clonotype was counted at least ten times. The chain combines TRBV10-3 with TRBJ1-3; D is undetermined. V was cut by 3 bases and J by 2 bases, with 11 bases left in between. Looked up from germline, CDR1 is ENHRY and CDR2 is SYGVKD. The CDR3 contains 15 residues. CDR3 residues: CAISDTGKTGNTIYF. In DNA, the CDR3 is TGTGCCATCAGTGACACCGGGAAAACTGGAAACACCATATATTTT.

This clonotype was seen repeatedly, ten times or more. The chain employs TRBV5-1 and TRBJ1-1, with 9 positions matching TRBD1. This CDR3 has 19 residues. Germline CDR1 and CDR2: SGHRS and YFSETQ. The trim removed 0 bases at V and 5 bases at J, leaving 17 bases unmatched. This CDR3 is CASSLGVISAGTGRTEAFF. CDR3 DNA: TGCGCCAGCAGCTTGGGGGTTATCAGTGCCGGGACAGGGAGGACTGAAGCTTTCTTT.

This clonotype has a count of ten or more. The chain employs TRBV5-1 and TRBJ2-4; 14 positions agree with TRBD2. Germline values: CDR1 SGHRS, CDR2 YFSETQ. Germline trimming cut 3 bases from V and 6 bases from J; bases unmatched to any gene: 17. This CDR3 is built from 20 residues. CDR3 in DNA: TGCGCCAGCAGCTGGAAGAATCCGGGACTAGCGGGGGCCCGAGGAAACATTCAGTACTTC. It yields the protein CASSWKNPGLAGARGNIQYF.

The CDR3 spells CASSEAYPQGADTQYF. The CDR3 DNA reads as TGTGCCAGCAGTGAAGCGTACCCCCAAGGGGCAGATACGCAGTATTTT. The chain combines TRBV6-1 with TRBJ2-3, with TRBD1 as a possible D gene (5 bases). The CDR3 sequence is 16 residues long. Germline V lookup: CDR1 MNHNS, CDR2 SASEGT. V gave up 0 bases and J gave up 4 bases, with 14 bases separating them.

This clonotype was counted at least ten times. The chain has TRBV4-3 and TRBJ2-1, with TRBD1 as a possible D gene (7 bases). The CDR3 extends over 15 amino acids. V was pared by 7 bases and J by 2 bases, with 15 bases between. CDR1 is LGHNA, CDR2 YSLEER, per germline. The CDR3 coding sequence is TGCGCCAGCATGGGGGTCAGGGGGGCCTACAATGAGCAGTTCTTC. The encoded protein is CASMGVRGAYNEQFF.

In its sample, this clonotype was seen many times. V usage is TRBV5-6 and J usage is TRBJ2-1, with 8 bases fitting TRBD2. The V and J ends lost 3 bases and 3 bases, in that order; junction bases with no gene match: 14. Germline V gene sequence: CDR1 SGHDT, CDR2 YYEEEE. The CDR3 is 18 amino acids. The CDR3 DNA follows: TGTGCCAGCAGCTCCCCGGGTATAGTTACTAGCGGCTACAATGAGCAGTTCTTC. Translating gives CASSSPGIVTSGYNEQFF.

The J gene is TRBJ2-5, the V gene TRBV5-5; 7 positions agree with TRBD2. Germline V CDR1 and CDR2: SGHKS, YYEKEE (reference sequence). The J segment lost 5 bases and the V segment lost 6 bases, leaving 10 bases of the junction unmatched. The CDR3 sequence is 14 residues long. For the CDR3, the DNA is TGTGCCAGCACGCTGGGCGTGGGGGGGGAGACCCAGTACTTC. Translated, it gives CASTLGVGGETQYF.

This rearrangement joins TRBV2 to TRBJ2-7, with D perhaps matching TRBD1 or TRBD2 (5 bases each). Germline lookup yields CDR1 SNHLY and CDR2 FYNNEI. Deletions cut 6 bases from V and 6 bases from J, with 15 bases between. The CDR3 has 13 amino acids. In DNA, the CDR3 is TGTGCCAGCAGCGCCGGGGCAAAAGGCGAGCAGTACTTC. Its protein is CASSAGAKGEQYF. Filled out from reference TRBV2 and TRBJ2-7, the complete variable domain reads EPEVTQTPSHQVTQMGQEVILRCVPISNHLYFYWYRQILGQKVEFLVSFYNNEISEKSEIFDDQFSVERPDGSNFTLKIRSTKLEDSAMYFCASSAGAKGEQYFGPGTRLTVT.